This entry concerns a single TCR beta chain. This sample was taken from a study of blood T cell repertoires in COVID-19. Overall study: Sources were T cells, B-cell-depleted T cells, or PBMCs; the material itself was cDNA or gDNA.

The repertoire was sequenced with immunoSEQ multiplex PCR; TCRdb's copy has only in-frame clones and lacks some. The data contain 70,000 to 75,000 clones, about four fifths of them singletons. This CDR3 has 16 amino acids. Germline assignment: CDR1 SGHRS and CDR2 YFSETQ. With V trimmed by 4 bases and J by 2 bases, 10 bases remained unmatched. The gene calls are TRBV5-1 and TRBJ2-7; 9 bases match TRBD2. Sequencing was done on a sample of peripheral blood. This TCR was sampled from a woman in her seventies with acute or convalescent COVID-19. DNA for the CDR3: TGCGCCAGCAGCGTCATCACTAGCGGGCCTCCCTACGAGCAGTACTTC. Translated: CASSVITSGPPYEQYF.